The sequence of this T cell receptor (beta chain) was determined in a study of T cells in Graves' hyperthyroidism and ophthalmopathy. Broader study findings: In validation, the model predicted ophthalmopathy. These predictions came a median approximately 6.5 months before onset.

Authors of the study amplified TCR beta CDR3 regions from RNA transcripts. HTBI primers were used for first-round RT-PCR of the TCR CDR3. TCRdb used MiXCR to reprocess the multiplex PCR reads, holding one entry per CDR3 protein. The data contain about 840,000 distinct CDR3 sequences, 38% of them singletons. This clonotype has only a few counts. Its specificity is not known. The study defined stable Graves' hyperthyroidism as no ophthalmopathy progression within 18 months. V was shortened by 0 bases and J by 4 bases, with 12 bases between the two germline ends. Germline CDR1 and CDR2: KGHSY and FQNENV. The CDR3 runs 15 residues.

The TCR was taken from a man younger than 30 with Graves' hyperthyroidism. V usage is TRBV16 and J usage is TRBJ1-1, with D perhaps TRBD1 (6 bases). Sequenced sample: blood. The CDR3 DNA follows: TGTGCCAGCAGCCAATCCCTTCAGGGGAGCACTGAAGCTTTCTTT. Translating gives CASSQSLQGSTEAFF.